The T cell receptor beta chain described here comes from a study of CD8+CD57+ T cells in acquired aplastic anemia. Profiles of TCR beta VDJ and CDR3 were generated from a genomic DNA template. MiXCR was run by TCRdb on the reads, yielding one entry per CDR3 protein. This table has about 160,000 distinct CDR3 sequences, 70% to 80% appearing once. The CDR3 covers 15 residues. The J segment lost 10 bases and the V segment lost 1 base, leaving 9 bases of the junction unmatched. Germline loops: CDR1 SEHNR, CDR2 FQNEAQ (reference sequence). All sequencing subjects had displayed CD8+CD57+ cell expansion on flow cytometry.

The rearrangement joins TRBV7-9 to TRBJ2-1; 8 nucleotides agree with TRBD2. Sequencing was performed on sorted CD4+, CD8+, or CD8+CD57+ T cells (not recorded which) from PBMCs. The origin of this receptor is a human donor with aplastic anemia. For the CDR3, the DNA is TGTGCCAGCAGCTTAGTTACGGGAGGGCCCTACGAGCAGTTCTTC. Translated: CASSLVTGGPYEQFF.